Listed here are 6 T cell receptor beta chains from one sample, sequenced in a study of OX40 agonist ivuxolimab in advanced cancers. The assay was immunoSEQ multiplex PCR, and TCRdb's table has in-frame clones only and misses some. The sample consists of under 95,000 clones, about 83% of them appearing once. Specimen: CD4+ or CD8+ T cells sorted from blood, collected in a trial of the OX40 agonist ivuxolimab. The source of these receptors is an adult with an advanced solid tumor such as melanoma, head and neck, liver or kidney cancer.

The chain recombines TRBV7-9 with TRBJ2-7, with no clear D. Germline V CDR1 and CDR2: SEHNR, FQNEAQ (reference sequence). Trimming left V 5 bases short and J 3 bases short, with 11 bases between. This CDR3 region has 13 residues. The CDR3 is CASSQDKYYEQYF. CDR3 bases: TGTGCCAGCAGCCAAGATAAATACTACGAGCAGTACTTC.

The V and J genes are TRBV6-1 and TRBJ1-3; D remains unclear. Germline CDR1 is MNHNS and CDR2 is SASEGT. The V gene lost 1 base and the J gene lost 1 base, with 11 bases spanning the gap. The CDR3 has 16 amino acids. In DNA, the CDR3 is TGTGCCAGCAGTGAAGTAAGGGCCGCATCTGGAAACACCATATATTTT. Translation: CASSEVRAASGNTIYF.

This clone was seen just once. The CDR3 region has the DNA TGTGCCAGCAGCCGATACATAGCGGGGGGGCCAGATACGCAGTATTTT. As protein: CASSRYIAGGPDTQYF. The chain recombines TRBV7-2 with TRBJ2-3; 11 bases agree with TRBD2. The V segment lost 5 bases and the J segment 4 bases; nucleotides outside the gene matches: 8. Germline CDR1 and CDR2: SGHTA and FQGNSA. The CDR3 length is 16 residues.

This clone has just one count. The chain joins TRBV7-6 to TRBJ2-1; 8 bases are shared with TRBD2. The CDR3 spans 19 residues. Germline loops: CDR1 SGHVS, CDR2 FNYEAQ. V was pared by 7 bases and J by 3 bases, with 20 bases of the junction left unmatched. The CDR3 nucleotides read TGTGCCAGCACCCCCCGGACGGCCCAAGCGGGAGTCATCTACAATGAGCAGTTCTTC. It translates to CASTPRTAQAGVIYNEQFF.

In the case of this clone: A read error is likely, as this CDR3 ends without the conserved phenylalanine or tryptophan. The chain is built from TRBV11-2 and TRBJ1-1; perhaps TRBD1 as D (5 bases). V dropped 10 bases and J dropped 5 bases, with 17 bases sitting between them. The germline gives CDR1 SGHAT, CDR2 FQNNGV. CDR3 length: 13 amino acids. In DNA form, the CDR3 reads TGTGCCACCGTGGGGGGGACGGGGACTGAAGCTTTCCTT. Translating it yields CATVGGTGTEAFL.

Only a few counts were recorded for this clone. The V gene is TRBV20-1, the J gene TRBJ1-1; D is uncertain. Trimming took 8 bases from V and 1 from J, leaving 8 bases between them. Germline values: CDR1 DFQATT, CDR2 SNEGSKA (reference sequence). This CDR3 has 11 amino acids. CDR3 bases: TGCAGTACCCGACAGAACACTGAAGCTTTCTTT. It translates to CSTRQNTEAFF.